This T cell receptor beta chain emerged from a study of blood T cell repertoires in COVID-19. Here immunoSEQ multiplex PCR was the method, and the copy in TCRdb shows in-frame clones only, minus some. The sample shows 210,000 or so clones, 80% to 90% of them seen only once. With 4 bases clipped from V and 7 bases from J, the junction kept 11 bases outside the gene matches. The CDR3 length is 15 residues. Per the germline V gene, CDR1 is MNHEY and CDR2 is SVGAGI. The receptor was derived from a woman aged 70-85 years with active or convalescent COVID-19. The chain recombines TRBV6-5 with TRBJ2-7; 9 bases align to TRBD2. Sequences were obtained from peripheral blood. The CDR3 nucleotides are TGTGCCAGCAGTTCCGGAGGGACTAGCTCCCGGGAGCAGTACTTC. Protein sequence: CASSSGGTSSREQYF.